This section outlines one T cell receptor beta chain sequence together with its context. This sample stems from a study of blood T cell repertoires in COVID-19. Measured with immunoSEQ multiplex PCR; TCRdb has only the in-frame clones, and not every one. The profile shows about 140,000 clones, 87% of them singletons. Clinical history reported by participants formed the basis on which cohorts were assigned. V was clipped by 3 bases and J by 8 bases, with 17 bases between them. The CDR3 sequence is 15 residues long. Germline assignment: CDR1 MNHEY and CDR2 SMNVEV (reference sequence). The TCR was taken from a man aged 60 to 69 who had recovered from COVID-19. This chain connects TRBV27 to TRBJ2-1, with D possibly matching TRBD2 (6 bases). Sequencing was performed on PBMCs or T cells enriched from blood (not recorded which). CDR3 in DNA: TGTGCCAGCAGTTTGAGGCGGGGTTATACACATGAGCAGTTCTTC. This encodes CASSLRRGYTHEQFF.